These 30 T cell receptor beta chains share one sample of origin, sequenced in a study of immune evolution from preneoplasia to lung adenocarcinoma. The protocol was immunoSEQ multiplex PCR, while the TCRdb copy is restricted to in-frame clones and leaves out a portion. The table records about 8,000 clones, roughly 79% of them present only once. Sequencing was done on a sample of FFPE adjacent normal lung tissue. These receptors were collected from a person aged 60-80 years with lung adenocarcinoma.

This chain links TRBV7-8 with TRBJ1-2, with 9 nucleotides matching TRBD1. This CDR3 has 15 amino acids. J was trimmed by 4 bases and V by 4 bases; bases with no gene match: 7. Per the germline V gene, CDR1 is SGHVS and CDR2 is FQNEAQ. The CDR3 reads CASSSTGGASYGYTF. The CDR3 coding sequence is TGTGCCAGCAGCTCTACAGGGGGCGCAAGCTATGGCTACACCTTC.

The chain joins TRBV5-1 to TRBJ2-3; TRBD1 aligns across 8 bases. The J segment lost 4 bases and the V segment lost 1 base, leaving 5 bases of the junction unmatched. The CDR3 runs 15 residues. CDR1 and CDR2 from the germline V gene are SGHRS and YFSETQ. The CDR3 sequence: CASSLTGQGSDTQYF. In nucleotides, the CDR3 is TGCGCCAGCAGCTTGACAGGACAGGGATCAGATACGCAGTATTTT.

The V and J genes are TRBV7-2 and TRBJ2-6, with a possible D match to TRBD2 (6 bases). Germline V gene data show CDR1 as SGHTA and CDR2 as FQGNSA. Trimming took 5 bases from V and 0 from J, leaving 17 bases between them. This CDR3 is 18 amino acids long. CDR3 amino acids: CASSPRGSKYSGANVLTF. The CDR3 DNA is TGTGCCAGCAGCCCTCGGGGGAGCAAATACTCTGGGGCCAACGTCCTGACTTTC.

The rearrangement links TRBV7-8 to TRBJ2-7; 14 positions match TRBD2. Germline V lookup: CDR1 SGHVS, CDR2 FQNEAQ. The CDR3 consists of 19 residues. Trimming at V came to 3 bases and at J to 3 bases, leaving 13 bases not matched to a gene. The CDR3 DNA reads TGTGCCAGCAGCTTCCCGCGACTAGCGGGGGGGCTCTCCAACTACGAGCAGTACTTC. This encodes CASSFPRLAGGLSNYEQYF.

The chain is built from TRBV11-2 and TRBJ1-1, with D hard to call. This CDR3 spans 13 amino acids. V dropped 2 bases and J dropped 5 bases, with 9 bases sitting between them. Germline V gene sequence: CDR1 SGHAT, CDR2 FQNNGV. The CDR3 DNA reads as TGTGCCAGCAGCTTAAAGAGAAATACTGAAGCTTTCTTT. It yields the protein CASSLKRNTEAFF.

This chain uses TRBV29-1 with TRBJ1-2, with D perhaps TRBD1 (5 bases). This CDR3 contains 12 residues. Germline CDR1 reads SQVTM; CDR2 reads ANQGSEA. The germline V and J ends were trimmed by 2 bases and 8 bases, with 12 bases remaining between them. The CDR3 is CSVESVGEGYTF. CDR3 bases: TGCAGCGTTGAATCTGTGGGGGAAGGCTACACCTTC.

The rearrangement uses TRBV7-9 and TRBJ1-3; 7 bases are shared with TRBD1. Unmatched junction bases numbered 13, after V lost 4 bases and J lost 4 bases. CDR1 is SEHNR, CDR2 FQNEAQ, per germline (reference sequence). The CDR3 runs 17 residues. Here the CDR3 DNA reads TGTGCCAGCAGCTCCAGGGGGGGAGAATCTGCCGGAAACACCATATATTTT. Translating it yields CASSSRGGESAGNTIYF. Full variable domain (remainder filled in from reference TRBV7-9 and TRBJ1-3): DTGVSQNPRHKITKRGQNVTFRCDPISEHNRLYWYRQTLGQGPEFLTYFQNEAQLEKSRLLSDRFSAERPKGSFSTLEIQRTEQGDSAMYLCASSSRGGESAGNTIYFGEGSWLTVV.

The V call is TRBV7-9, the J call TRBJ1-2, with D possibly TRBD1 on 5 matching bases. CDR1 and CDR2 (germline): SEHNR, FQNEAQ (reference sequence). The CDR3 length is 15 residues. V was shortened by 0 bases and J by 4 bases, with 12 bases between the two germline ends. For the CDR3, the DNA is TGTGCCAGCAGCTTAGCGATGACAGCCTCCTATGGCTACACCTTC. Its translation: CASSLAMTASYGYTF.

V usage is TRBV11-2 and J usage is TRBJ2-7; 12 bases are a match to TRBD2. The CDR3 covers 14 residues. Trimming removed 1 base from V and 6 bases from J; junction bases left unmatched: 1. The germline V gene has CDR1 SGHAT and CDR2 FQNNGV. CDR3: CASSLASGRAEQYF. Written as DNA, the CDR3 is TGTGCCAGCAGCTTAGCTAGCGGGAGGGCCGAGCAGTACTTC.

The V call is TRBV20-1, the J call TRBJ2-7; D is perhaps TRBD1 or TRBD2 (5 bases each). The germline V and J ends were trimmed by 4 bases and 4 bases, with 8 bases remaining between them. The CDR3 is made up of 11 amino acids. Germline CDR1 and CDR2: DFQATT and SNEGSKA (reference sequence). The CDR3 nucleotides are TGCAGTGCTACAGGGACGTACGAGCAGTACTTC. This gives the protein CSATGTYEQYF.

The chain combines TRBV30 with TRBJ1-2; 8 bases map to TRBD1. The CDR3 is made up of 13 amino acids. J was trimmed by 8 bases and V by 2 bases; bases with no gene match: 7. CDR1 is GTSNPN and CDR2 is SVGIG in the germline V gene (reference sequence). Written as DNA, the CDR3 is TGTGCCTGGAGTTTAGGACAGGGAGGGGGCTACACCTTC. It specifies CAWSLGQGGGYTF.

This chain uses TRBV19 with TRBJ1-1; D remains ambiguous. Germline V gene lookup returns CDR1 LNHDA and CDR2 SQIVND (reference sequence). CDR3 length equals 18 residues. The V and J ends lost 4 bases and 5 bases respectively, with 26 bases between them. The CDR3 loop reads CASSKAEGRHPNGTEAFF. The CDR3 DNA follows: TGTGCCAGTAGTAAGGCCGAAGGGAGACATCCGAATGGGACTGAAGCTTTCTTT.

This chain connects TRBV11-3 to TRBJ2-1; D is unresolved. The V gene lost 2 bases and the J gene lost 9 bases, with 11 bases spanning the gap. CDR1 SGHNT and CDR2 YENEEA come from the germline V gene. The CDR3 extends over 13 amino acids. CDR3 region: CASSLNREGEQFF. In nucleotides, the CDR3 is TGTGCCAGCAGCTTAAATCGCGAAGGTGAGCAGTTCTTC.

The J gene is TRBJ1-2, the V gene TRBV4-1, with 9 bases fitting TRBD1. V gave up 2 bases and J gave up 4 bases; unmatched junction bases: 11. The CDR3 extends over 17 amino acids. The germline gives CDR1 MGHRA, CDR2 YSYEKL. CDR3: CASSQSVRQGEFYGYTF. The CDR3 coding sequence is TGCGCCAGCAGCCAATCAGTAAGACAGGGGGAATTCTATGGCTACACCTTC.

The chain uses TRBV7-3 and TRBJ1-1; 7 nucleotides match TRBD1. This CDR3 spans 14 amino acids. V lost 3 bases to trimming and J lost 5 bases; unmatched junction nucleotides: 6. Germline V gives CDR1 SGHTA, CDR2 FQGTGA. CDR3 region: CASSFGGGATEAFF. CDR3 sequence (DNA): TGTGCCAGCAGCTTCGGAGGGGGCGCGACTGAAGCTTTCTTT.

This clone was observed once. The gene calls are TRBV7-3 and TRBJ1-1; weak D call: TRBD1 (5 bases). Germline V gene sequence: CDR1 SGHTA, CDR2 FQGTGA. V was shortened by 2 bases and J by 10 bases, with 14 bases between the two germline ends. The CDR3 covers 13 residues. CDR3 loop: CASSLDIQGAAFF. DNA of the CDR3: TGTGCCAGCAGCTTAGATATCCAGGGAGCAGCTTTCTTT.

This chain connects TRBV14 to TRBJ2-5, with D possibly called TRBD1 or TRBD2 (5 bases each). The V end lost 4 bases, the J end lost 7 bases, and 19 bases lay between the germline ends. The germline V gene encodes CDR1 SGHDN and CDR2 FVKESK. The CDR3 has 15 amino acids. The CDR3 region is CASSLSGLRGVTQYF. DNA of the CDR3: TGTGCCAGCAGCCTCTCCGGGCTCCGAGGGGTGACCCAGTACTTC.

The V call is TRBV2, the J call TRBJ2-3; TRBD2 agrees at 14 bases. The V and J ends lost 3 bases and 4 bases, in that order; junction bases with no gene match: 6. Germline CDR1 and CDR2: SNHLY and FYNNEI. This CDR3 is built from 17 residues. The CDR3 here is CASSETSGGAGSDTQYF. The CDR3 DNA reads as TGTGCCAGCAGTGAGACTAGCGGGGGGGCCGGGTCAGATACGCAGTATTTT.

The chain is built from TRBV11-2 and TRBJ2-7, with unresolved D. The CDR3 extends over 14 amino acids. Looked up from germline, CDR1 is SGHAT and CDR2 is FQNNGV. The V end was cut by 1 base, the J end by 2 bases, with 9 bases between. Here the CDR3 DNA reads TGTGCCAGCAGCTTAGCCAGGTTAACCTACGAGCAGTACTTC. Amino acid sequence: CASSLARLTYEQYF.

CDR3 protein: CASSLGYRYNEQFF. The CDR3 DNA follows: TGTGCCAGCAGCTTAGGATACAGGTACAATGAGCAGTTCTTC. The rearrangement links TRBV11-2 to TRBJ2-1, with D maybe TRBD1 (5 bases). Trimming removed 1 base from V and 4 bases from J, with 8 bases in between. Germline CDR1 and CDR2: SGHAT and FQNNGV. The CDR3 sequence is 14 residues long.

This clone came up a few times. The V gene is TRBV6-1, the J gene TRBJ2-5; the D gene is possibly TRBD2 (5 bases). This CDR3 has 16 amino acids. In germline, CDR1 is MNHNS, CDR2 SASEGT. With 1 base removed from V and 4 bases from J, the gap between germline ends came to 16 bases. For the CDR3, the DNA is TGTGCCAGCAGTGAAGTCAGTAGCTCGGGGAGAGAGACCCAGTACTTC. Residues: CASSEVSSSGRETQYF.

The rearrangement links TRBV6-1 to TRBJ1-3; 7 bases line up with TRBD1. J gave up 4 bases and V 4 bases, and 1 base lay outside the gene matches. CDR3 size: 13 residues. Germline V gene data show CDR1 as MNHNS and CDR2 as SASEGT. This CDR3 reads CASSVQGGNTIYF. As DNA, the CDR3 is TGTGCCAGCAGTGTACAGGGGGGAAACACCATATATTTT.

V is TRBV18 and J is TRBJ1-1, with D tentatively TRBD1 (6 bases). From germline, CDR1 is KGHSH and CDR2 LQKENI. V shed 3 bases and J shed 2 bases, with 19 bases lying between them. The CDR3 runs 17 residues. Here the CDR3 reads CASSPIEAGGENTEAFF. As DNA, the CDR3 is TGTGCCAGCTCACCCATCGAGGCCGGGGGCGAAAACACTGAAGCTTTCTTT.

This chain links TRBV2 with TRBJ2-1, with D perhaps TRBD1 or TRBD2 (5 bases each). The CDR3 is 14 amino acids. CDR1 and CDR2 from the germline V gene are SNHLY and FYNNEI. V gave up 9 bases and J gave up 11 bases, with 23 bases separating them. Written as DNA, the CDR3 is TGTGCCAGTTCGTCCGGGACCGGCCACGAGAAGCAGTTCTTC. It codes for CASSSGTGHEKQFF.

The chain is built from TRBV5-6 and TRBJ1-6; the D gene is possibly TRBD1 (5 bases). The V and J ends lost 2 bases and 7 bases respectively, with 10 bases between them. The CDR3 sequence is 14 residues long. Per the germline V gene, CDR1 is SGHDT and CDR2 is YYEEEE. The CDR3 is CASSFRQPNSPLHF. Written as DNA, the CDR3 is TGTGCCAGCAGCTTTAGACAGCCCAATTCACCCCTCCACTTT.

The chain has TRBV7-9 and TRBJ2-2, with D perhaps given as TRBD1 or TRBD2 (5 bases each). The ends were cut back, 1 base at V and 4 bases at J, with 10 bases in the middle. The CDR3 has 15 residues. The germline CDR1 and CDR2 sequences are SEHNR and FQNEAQ (reference sequence). CDR3 nucleotides: TGTGCCAGCAGCTTAGGTTGGGGGATCACCGGGGAGCTGTTTTTT. Translation gives CASSLGWGITGELFF.

The V and J genes are TRBV7-8 and TRBJ1-1; tentatively, D is TRBD1 (6 bases). Germline-derived CDR1 and CDR2 are SGHVS and FQNEAQ. This CDR3 comprises 14 residues. Trimming took off 2 bases at V and 5 bases at J, with 12 bases between the two ends. DNA of the CDR3: TGTGCCAGCAGCTTATTCAGGGGAGGGACTGAAGCTTTCTTT. As protein: CASSLFRGGTEAFF.

The chain employs TRBV29-1 and TRBJ1-1; D ambiguous. Germline V gene data show CDR1 as SQVTM and CDR2 as ANQGSEA. This CDR3 has 12 residues. V dropped 3 bases and J dropped 2 bases, with 7 bases sitting between them. The CDR3 is CSVDRENTEAFF. The CDR3 DNA sequence: TGCAGCGTTGATCGCGAAAACACTGAAGCTTTCTTT. Based on the CDR3 plus reference TRBV29-1 and TRBJ1-1, the full variable domain is SAVISQKPSRDICQRGTSLTIQCQVDSQVTMMFWYRQQPGQSLTLIATANQGSEATYESGFVIDKFPISRPNLTFSTLTVSNMSPEDSSIYLCSVDRENTEAFFGQGTRLTVV.

V gene TRBV29-1 combines with J gene TRBJ2-5; possibly TRBD2 for D (7 bases). With 6 bases removed from V and 1 base from J, the gap between germline ends came to 12 bases. The CDR3 extends over 13 amino acids. Germline V gives CDR1 SQVTM, CDR2 ANQGSEA. CDR3 loop: CSVGGGPQETQYF. The CDR3 DNA reads TGCAGCGTAGGGGGGGGCCCCCAAGAGACCCAGTACTTC. Combining the CDR3 with reference TRBV29-1 and TRBJ2-5 gives the whole variable domain SAVISQKPSRDICQRGTSLTIQCQVDSQVTMMFWYRQQPGQSLTLIATANQGSEATYESGFVIDKFPISRPNLTFSTLTVSNMSPEDSSIYLCSVGGGPQETQYFGPGTRLLVL.

The chain recombines TRBV6-1 with TRBJ2-5; a possible D gene is TRBD1 (6 bases). CDR1 is MNHNS and CDR2 is SASEGT in the germline V gene. This CDR3 is built from 14 residues. Trimming took off 7 bases at V and 1 base at J, with 13 bases between the two ends. The CDR3, as DNA: TGTGCCAGCAAACGATCAGGGGTCCAAGAGACCCAGTACTTC. Amino acid sequence: CASKRSGVQETQYF.